Shown below are 14 T cell receptor beta chains from a single sample sequenced in a study of neurological immune-mediated disorders. TCRdb itself ran the 5' RACE reads through MiXCR, one entry per CDR3 protein. The sample carries approximately 37,000 distinct CDR3 sequences, roughly 3.1% recorded once. Time point meaning: longitudinal time-point 1 (baseline). Sequencing was performed on PBMCs. The receptors originated from a woman aged 55-75 years with multiple sclerosis.

This clonotype was observed at least ten times. This chain joins TRBV20-1 and TRBJ1-5; D not certain. Deletions cut 1 base from V and 2 bases from J, with 9 bases between. This CDR3 region has 14 residues. CDR1 DFQATT and CDR2 SNEGSKA come from the germline V gene (reference sequence). This CDR3 is CSARVGFRNQPQHF. In DNA, the CDR3 is TGCAGTGCTAGAGTGGGTTTTCGCAATCAGCCCCAGCATTTT.

V gene TRBV5-1 combines with J gene TRBJ2-5; 11 bases are a match to TRBD2. CDR3 length: 15 amino acids. Per germline, CDR1 SGHRS and CDR2 YFSETQ. V shed 2 bases and J 5 bases; nucleotides not matched to a gene: 5. The CDR3 nucleotides read TGCGCCAGCAGCTTCGGGACTAGCGGTGAGGAGACCCAGTACTTC. It codes for CASSFGTSGEETQYF. Filled out from reference TRBV5-1 and TRBJ2-5, the complete variable domain reads KAGVTQTPRYLIKTRGQQVTLSCSPISGHRSVSWYQQTPGQGLQFLFEYFSETQRNKGNFPGRFSGRQFSNSRSEMNVSTLELGDSALYLCASSFGTSGEETQYFGPGTRLLVL.

This clonotype was observed at least ten times. This chain joins TRBV12-3 or TRBV12-4 and TRBJ1-4, with D hard to call. V lost 5 bases and J 3 bases, leaving 10 bases between the germline ends. The CDR3 loop spans 14 amino acids. CDR3 in amino acids: CASSPSAANEKLFF. As DNA, the CDR3 is TGTGCCAGCAGTCCTAGTGCGGCTAATGAAAAACTGTTTTTT.

The sample holds many counts of this clonotype. The CDR3 reads CASSLVPTETQYF. The CDR3 DNA reads TGTGCCAGCAGCTTAGTGCCAACAGAGACCCAGTACTTC. The genes are TRBV7-2 and TRBJ2-5; D remains unclear. This CDR3 region has 13 residues. CDR1 and CDR2 from the germline V gene are SGHTA and FQGNSA. The germline V and J ends were trimmed by 1 base and 4 bases, with 7 bases remaining between them.

The sample holds many counts of this clonotype. This sequence joins TRBV3-1 and TRBJ1-1; D call uncertain. V was cut by 0 bases and J by 1 base, with 12 bases left in between. The CDR3 extends over 16 amino acids. Germline assignment: CDR1 LGHDT and CDR2 YNNKEL (reference sequence). Here the CDR3 DNA reads TGTGCCAGCAGCCAAGAGTCTCTACCTTCGAACACTGAAGCTTTCTTT. It translates to CASSQESLPSNTEAFF.

This clonotype rates as medium-sized. This chain uses TRBV20-1 with TRBJ1-2; 9 bases agree with TRBD1. V shed 0 bases, J shed 5 bases, and the junction held 10 bases outside the gene matches. The CDR3 is 16 amino acids. Germline-derived CDR1 and CDR2 are DFQATT and SNEGSKA (reference sequence). The CDR3 nucleotides read TGCAGTGCTAGAGACACAGCGGGGACAGGGCTTTATGGCTACACCTTC. It is translated as CSARDTAGTGLYGYTF.

There are many counts of this clonotype. The chain couples TRBV3-1 to TRBJ2-5; no definite D call. Trimming pared 1 base from V and 5 bases from J, leaving 8 bases between. This CDR3 region has 13 residues. Germline V gene sequence: CDR1 LGHDT, CDR2 YNNKEL (reference sequence). Here the CDR3 reads CASSQAPLETQYF. The CDR3 DNA sequence: TGTGCCAGCAGCCAAGCCCCTCTCGAGACCCAGTACTTC.

This clonotype was seen many times. The chain joins TRBV7-2 to TRBJ1-3; D gene uncertain. This CDR3 contains 15 residues. Germline-derived CDR1 and CDR2 are SGHTA and FQGNSA. V was cut by 1 base and J by 2 bases, with 9 bases left in between. The CDR3 nucleotides read TGTGCCAGCAGCTTAGTCGCAGATACTGGAAACACCATATATTTT. This encodes CASSLVADTGNTIYF.

This clonotype came up many times. This may be a read error: a much more frequent sequence differs by one nucleotide. The chain is built from TRBV12-3 or TRBV12-4 and TRBJ1-3, with 9 positions matching TRBD1. This CDR3 is built from 13 residues. The CDR3 coding sequence is TGTGCCAGCAGACAGGGGGCTGGAAAAACCATATATTTT. Translating gives CASRQGAGKTIYF.

This clonotype was counted ten times or more. The chain recombines TRBV5-1 with TRBJ2-1; TRBD1 matches at 8 bases. V lost 5 bases, J lost 13 bases, and 17 bases stayed unmatched. CDR1 and CDR2 from the germline V gene are SGHRS and YFSETQ. CDR3 length equals 15 residues. The CDR3 DNA reads as TGCGCCAGCAGACCGGGGACCTGGACAGGGCAGCATCAGTTCTTC. Encoded protein: CASRPGTWTGQHQFF.

The table lists this clonotype with many counts. This chain uses TRBV5-1 with TRBJ2-1; TRBD1 aligns across 12 bases. The CDR3 is 16 residues long. Trimming removed 0 bases from V and 8 bases from J; junction bases left unmatched: 6. Germline CDR1 reads SGHRS; CDR2 reads YFSETQ. The CDR3 DNA reads TGCGCCAGCAGCTTGGCGGCCGGGACAGGGGGCGATGAGCAGTTCTTC. Protein: CASSLAAGTGGDEQFF. The complete variable domain, with remaining parts taken from reference TRBV5-1 and TRBJ2-1, reads KAGVTQTPRYLIKTRGQQVTLSCSPISGHRSVSWYQQTPGQGLQFLFEYFSETQRNKGNFPGRFSGRQFSNSRSEMNVSTLELGDSALYLCASSLAAGTGGDEQFFGPGTRLTVL.

The CDR3 region has the DNA TGTGCCTGGAGTGGGGGACAGGGCCCAGATACGCAGTATTTT. Residues: CAWSGGQGPDTQYF. The rearrangement joins TRBV30 to TRBJ2-3, with TRBD1 identical over 9 bases. This CDR3 is 14 amino acids long. Trimming took 1 base from V and 4 from J; bases not matched to a gene: 3. From germline, CDR1 is GTSNPN and CDR2 SVGIG (reference sequence).

This clonotype was observed many times. This chain joins TRBV20-1 and TRBJ2-7; a possible D gene is TRBD1 (6 bases). Germline loops: CDR1 DFQATT, CDR2 SNEGSKA (reference sequence). V was shortened by 4 bases and J by 3 bases, with 16 bases between the two germline ends. The CDR3 is 14 residues long. CDR3 DNA sequence: TGCAGTGCTATCAGGGGTACAAGTGGCTACGAGCAGTACTTC. Amino acids: CSAIRGTSGYEQYF.

The sample holds many counts of this clonotype. The rearrangement uses TRBV7-2 and TRBJ2-1, with 10 bases matching TRBD2. This CDR3 spans 16 amino acids. The V gene end was trimmed by 5 bases and the J gene end by 9 bases; junction bases not matched to a gene: 13. Germline CDR1 reads SGHTA; CDR2 reads FQGNSA. CDR3 DNA sequence: TGTGCCAGCAGCCCCGGAGGGTCTAGCGGGGGTATTGAGCAGTTCTTC. This translates into CASSPGGSSGGIEQFF.